The 28 T cell receptor beta chains listed next were all sequenced from one sample in a study of T-cell memory formation after mild COVID-19. TCRdb processed the 5' RACE reads anew with MiXCR; each CDR3 protein has one entry. Found here are about 170,000 distinct CDR3 sequences, over 10% of them singletons; the top ten hold 3% to 4%. The specimen was PBMCs or a T cell subset sorted from them (not recorded which). The receptors derive from a man between 18 and 29 years old who had mild COVID-19 (a few samples of this study predate the infection). Cell type and time point are not known.

This chain links TRBV6-2 or TRBV6-3 with TRBJ2-1; D ambiguous. Trimming cost V 6 bases and J 4 bases, with 16 bases left between them. This CDR3 has 15 amino acids. The germline CDR1 and CDR2 sequences are MNHEY and SVGEGT. The CDR3 reads CASSAPSLGYNEQFF. The CDR3 DNA sequence: TGTGCCAGCAGCGCGCCGTCATTGGGGTACAATGAGCAGTTCTTC.

The rearrangement uses TRBV6-2 or TRBV6-3 and TRBJ2-1; either TRBD1 or TRBD2 may supply D (6 bases each). Trimming removed 7 bases from V and 5 bases from J, with 9 bases in between. Germline assignment: CDR1 MNHEY and CDR2 SVGEGT. The CDR3 contains 12 residues. The CDR3 bases are TGTGCCAGCAACCGGGGGCACAATGAGCAGTTCTTC. It translates to CASNRGHNEQFF.

This clonotype was picked up a small number of times. The V call is TRBV29-1, the J call TRBJ1-1; D is unresolved. The ends were cut back, 0 bases at V and 6 bases at J, with 8 bases in the middle. The germline V gene has CDR1 SQVTM and CDR2 ANQGSEA. The CDR3 spans 12 residues. CDR3 DNA sequence: TGCAGCGTTGAAGACGGTGGGGCTGAAGCTTTCTTT. It yields the protein CSVEDGGAEAFF.

This clonotype showed up just a few times. The V call is TRBV7-9, the J call TRBJ2-7; 7 bases match TRBD1. V dropped 5 bases and J dropped 3; count of bases not matched to a gene: 7. The CDR3 has 14 residues. Germline CDR1 is SEHNR and CDR2 is FQNEAQ (reference sequence). CDR3 in amino acids: CASSVSGGSYEQYV. The CDR3 DNA follows: TGTGCCAGCAGCGTATCAGGGGGAAGCTACGAGCAGTACGTC.

This chain links TRBV11-2 with TRBJ1-2, with 8 bases lining up with TRBD1. Germline V gene sequence: CDR1 SGHAT, CDR2 FQNNGV. The CDR3 is 14 amino acids. J gave up 6 bases and V 3 bases, and 6 bases lay outside the gene matches. This CDR3 is CASSFGQGQDGYTF. CDR3 bases: TGTGCCAGCAGCTTCGGACAGGGCCAGGATGGCTACACCTTC.

This chain joins TRBV30 and TRBJ2-6, with 7 bases aligning to TRBD1. The CDR3 is 19 amino acids. CDR1 is GTSNPN, CDR2 SVGIG, per germline (reference sequence). Trimming cost V 4 bases and J 4 bases; bases outside gene matches: 19. CDR3 in amino acids: CAWTGTVISARPGANVLTF. CDR3 DNA sequence: TGTGCCTGGACCGGGACAGTGATTTCGGCTCGTCCAGGGGCCAACGTCCTGACTTTC.

The chain uses TRBV10-1 and TRBJ2-1; 10 nucleotides agree with TRBD1. The germline V gene has CDR1 WNHNN and CDR2 SYGVQD (reference sequence). The V segment lost 4 bases and the J segment 7 bases; nucleotides outside the gene matches: 4. This CDR3 is built from 14 residues. As DNA, the CDR3 is TGCGCCAGCAGTGGAGGACAGGGGGGGAATGAGCAGTTCTTC. Translated: CASSGGQGGNEQFF.

The table lists this clonotype with a few counts. The chain joins TRBV5-4 to TRBJ2-1; D may be TRBD2 (7 bases). The V gene's germline CDR1 is SGHNT and CDR2 YYREEE (reference sequence). V dropped 2 bases and J dropped 10 bases, with 19 bases sitting between them. CDR3 length equals 15 residues. CDR3 sequence: CASSLRYGGPGEQFF. The CDR3 DNA sequence: TGTGCCAGCAGCTTAAGGTACGGGGGGCCAGGCGAGCAGTTCTTC.

This chain connects TRBV21-1 to TRBJ1-1. TRBV21-1 constitutes a pseudogene. The CDR3 runs 14 residues. CDR3 in amino acids: CASSRNRTNTEAFF. CDR3 DNA sequence: TGTGCCAGCAGCAGAAACAGAACGAACACTGAAGCTTTCTTT.

This clonotype was found a few times. The chain uses TRBV24-1 and TRBJ2-5; D gene ambiguous. Germline CDR1 and CDR2: KGHDR and SFDVKD. The length of the CDR3 is 14 residues. V lost 3 bases and J lost 9, with 16 bases in between. The CDR3 loop is CATSDTLSGESQYF. The CDR3 DNA is TGTGCCACCAGTGATACCTTGTCGGGCGAGTCCCAGTACTTC.

This clonotype was observed at least ten times. The genes are TRBV5-1 and TRBJ2-5, with D perhaps TRBD1 (6 bases). Germline V gives CDR1 SGHRS, CDR2 YFSETQ. This CDR3 contains 14 residues. Trimming took off 0 bases at V and 2 bases at J, with 8 bases between the two ends. The CDR3: CASSLGGQQETQYF. The DNA of the CDR3 is TGCGCCAGCAGCTTGGGTGGACAGCAAGAGACCCAGTACTTC.

This clonotype was seen only a few times. The chain links TRBV20-1 to TRBJ1-2, with 7 nucleotides matching TRBD1. CDR3 length equals 14 residues. Trimming at V came to 3 bases and at J to 5 bases, leaving 9 bases not matched to a gene. Per the germline V gene, CDR1 is DFQATT and CDR2 is SNEGSKA (reference sequence). Here the CDR3 reads CSASHGVQGYGYTF. CDR3 DNA: TGCAGTGCTAGTCATGGCGTACAGGGGTATGGCTACACCTTC.

The chain joins TRBV19 to TRBJ1-5; D is uncertain. There are 13 residues in the CDR3. V shed 2 bases and J shed 4 bases, with 6 bases lying between them. From germline, CDR1 is LNHDA and CDR2 SQIVND (reference sequence). The CDR3 reads CASSITENQPQHF. In DNA form, the CDR3 reads TGTGCCAGTAGTATAACGGAGAATCAGCCCCAGCATTTT.

This clonotype appeared a few times. V is TRBV10-3 and J is TRBJ2-1; D may correspond to TRBD1 or TRBD2 (5 bases each). CDR1 and CDR2 (germline): ENHRY, SYGVKD. CDR3 length equals 18 residues. V lost 5 bases and J lost 1, with 21 bases in between. The CDR3 DNA is TGTGCCATCAGTCGAAACGAGGGGTCCAGAGGGTCCTACAATGAGCAGTTCTTC. Its translation is CAISRNEGSRGSYNEQFF.

This clonotype was picked up many times. This chain connects TRBV5-1 to TRBJ2-3; 7 nucleotides align to TRBD2. V lost 3 bases to trimming and J lost 4 bases; unmatched junction nucleotides: 11. This CDR3 contains 16 residues. Germline V CDR1 and CDR2: SGHRS, YFSETQ. Here the CDR3 reads CASSSGVGRIADTQYF. CDR3 nucleotide sequence: TGCGCCAGCAGCTCCGGGGTCGGGAGGATAGCAGATACGCAGTATTTT.

V and J are TRBV7-9 and TRBJ1-1; 8 positions agree with TRBD1. Germline CDR1 is SEHNR and CDR2 is FQNEAQ (reference sequence). The CDR3 is made up of 17 amino acids. V trimming: 5 bases; J trimming: 5 bases; junction bases outside the gene matches: 16. The CDR3 bases are TGTGCCAGCAGCCCCCGCGGACAGGGCTCCACGGGGACTGAAGCTTTCTTT. Translated: CASSPRGQGSTGTEAFF.

In this sample, this clonotype turned up a few times. The V gene is TRBV7-9, the J gene TRBJ1-5, with TRBD1 matching 7 bases. The germline gives CDR1 SEHNR, CDR2 FQNEAQ (reference sequence). V shed 5 bases and J 4 bases; nucleotides not matched to a gene: 5. This CDR3 region has 14 residues. The CDR3 sequence: CASSATGENQPQHF. The CDR3 DNA is TGTGCCAGCAGCGCAACAGGGGAGAATCAGCCCCAGCATTTT.

The J gene is TRBJ1-2, the V gene TRBV5-1, with D perhaps matching TRBD1 (5 bases). This CDR3 has 14 residues. Trimming shortened V by 0 bases and J by 7 bases, and 13 bases separated the two germline ends. Germline V lookup: CDR1 SGHRS, CDR2 YFSETQ. CDR3 DNA sequence: TGCGCCAGCAGCTTGGCCGAGGGGACGGCTGGCTACACCTTC. The encoded protein is CASSLAEGTAGYTF.

This clonotype has only a few counts. The chain is built from TRBV29-1 and TRBJ1-2, with no clear D. The CDR3 runs to 12 residues. Germline loops: CDR1 SQVTM, CDR2 ANQGSEA. Trimming removed 6 bases from V and 4 bases from J, with 12 bases in between. The CDR3 spells CSVDPYLYGYTF. DNA of the CDR3: TGCAGCGTCGACCCTTACCTCTATGGCTACACCTTC.

The table lists this clonotype with a few counts. The chain has TRBV29-1 and TRBJ2-5, with D possibly being TRBD1 or TRBD2 (6 bases each). The CDR3 is made up of 12 amino acids. V lost 1 base and J 4 bases, leaving 7 bases between the germline ends. The germline V gene encodes CDR1 SQVTM and CDR2 ANQGSEA. CDR3 loop: CSVEAGAETQYF. The CDR3 DNA reads TGCAGCGTTGAAGCGGGGGCAGAGACCCAGTACTTC. The full variable domain, its missing parts supplied by reference TRBV29-1 and TRBJ2-5, is SAVISQKPSRDICQRGTSLTIQCQVDSQVTMMFWYRQQPGQSLTLIATANQGSEATYESGFVIDKFPISRPNLTFSTLTVSNMSPEDSSIYLCSVEAGAETQYFGPGTRLLVL.

This chain links TRBV5-1 with TRBJ2-3, with D perhaps TRBD1 (6 bases). This CDR3 has 15 residues. Germline V lookup: CDR1 SGHRS, CDR2 YFSETQ. Trimming removed 3 bases at V and 2 bases at J, with 13 bases between. The CDR3 sequence: CASSWADSYTDTQYF. In DNA form, the CDR3 reads TGCGCCAGCAGCTGGGCGGACAGCTACACAGATACGCAGTATTTT.

This clonotype was seen more than once but under ten times. The rearrangement joins TRBV7-2 to TRBJ2-7; 9 nucleotides match TRBD1. The trim removed 6 bases at V and 3 bases at J, leaving 6 bases unmatched. The CDR3 is 14 amino acids. Germline-derived CDR1 and CDR2 are SGHTA and FQGNSA. CDR3 DNA sequence: TGTGCCAGCAGACCCGGGACAGGGCGCTACGAGCAGTACTTC. Encoded protein: CASRPGTGRYEQYF.

The V gene is TRBV4-3, the J gene TRBJ2-1; TRBD1 matches at 7 bases. Germline lookup yields CDR1 LGHNA and CDR2 YSLEER. The CDR3 extends over 14 amino acids. V shed 6 bases and J 6 bases; nucleotides not matched to a gene: 8. The CDR3 reads CASRAQRGLNEQFF. CDR3 DNA: TGCGCCAGCAGAGCCCAGAGGGGGCTCAATGAGCAGTTCTTC.

In this sample, this clonotype turned up a few times. The chain joins TRBV5-1 to TRBJ2-3, with D perhaps being TRBD1 or TRBD2 (5 bases each). The CDR3 contains 15 residues. The V gene lost 0 bases and the J gene lost 3 bases, with 11 bases spanning the gap. The germline CDR1 and CDR2 sequences are SGHRS and YFSETQ. This CDR3 is CASSLGIGATDTQYF. In DNA, the CDR3 is TGCGCCAGCAGCTTGGGAATCGGGGCTACAGATACGCAGTATTTT.

Only a few counts were recorded for this clonotype. CDR3 DNA: TGTGCCAGCAGCCAGGAACTAGCGGGGAACCTGAGGACCGGGGAGCTGTTTTTT. Translation gives CASSQELAGNLRTGELFF. The rearrangement links TRBV14 to TRBJ2-2; 10 bases agree with TRBD2. Trimming removed 3 bases from V and 5 bases from J; junction bases left unmatched: 12. The length of the CDR3 is 18 residues. Germline loops: CDR1 SGHDN, CDR2 FVKESK. The full variable domain, completed using reference TRBV14 and TRBJ2-2, is EAGVTQFPSHSVIEKGQTVTLRCDPISGHDNLYWYRRVMGKEIKFLLHFVKESKQDESGMPNNRFLAERTGGTYSTLKVQPAELEDSGVYFCASSQELAGNLRTGELFFGEGSRLTVL.

The V call is TRBV27, the J call TRBJ2-1, with TRBD1 identical over 9 bases. V was pared by 7 bases and J by 4 bases, with 11 bases of the junction left unmatched. The germline gives CDR1 MNHEY, CDR2 SMNVEV (reference sequence). The CDR3 extends over 16 amino acids. CDR3 DNA: TGTGCCAGCACACAGGCCAGCGGGACAGGGTACAATGAGCAGTTCTTC. This sequence encodes CASTQASGTGYNEQFF.

This clonotype was observed a few times. Written as DNA, the CDR3 is TGCAGCGTTTCTAGCGGGGGGTACACAGATACGCAGTATTTT. This gives the protein CSVSSGGYTDTQYF. This chain joins TRBV29-1 and TRBJ2-3; 11 bases are a match to TRBD2. With 5 bases clipped from V and 2 bases from J, the junction kept 3 bases outside the gene matches. Germline assignment: CDR1 SQVTM and CDR2 ANQGSEA. CDR3 size: 14 residues.

This clonotype was seen more than once but under ten times. The V gene is TRBV7-7, the J gene TRBJ2-3; D tentatively reads TRBD1 or TRBD2 (5 bases each). V was clipped by 5 bases and J by 4 bases, with 16 bases between them. The germline gives CDR1 SSHAT, CDR2 FNYEAQ (reference sequence). The CDR3 has 15 amino acids. The CDR3 nucleotides are TGTGCCAGCAGCCCCCGCCCGGGGCGGGCAGATACGCAGTATTTT. This codes for CASSPRPGRADTQYF.